A selection of T cell receptor beta chains follows, all from one sample in a study of shared clonotypes between healthy human individuals. Data came from immunoSEQ multiplex PCR; TCRdb stores just in-frame clones and leaves some out. The profile covers under 2.5 million clones, with 85% to 95% appearing a single time and 0.37% taken by the ten largest. Material for sequencing was naive CD4+ T cells from PBMCs. Receptors were obtained from a man between 18 and 35 years old in good health. Some clones in this sample may be carry-over from other donors' samples. Each CDR3 is given with its conserved first and last residue. Fields, in order: V gene, J gene, D gene, clone size, CDR3 protein, CDR3 DNA. A D gene is named only where the DNA matches it firmly. Only some rows state a clone size, as once, few, many or a class for expanded clones.

TRBV9,TRBJ1-4,TRBD1,.,CASSRGQGGNEKLFF,TGTGCCAGCAGCCGCGGACAGGGGGGTAATGAAAAACTGTTTTTT
TRBV11-3,TRBJ1-1,.,.,CASSPTGSVTEAFF,TGTGCCAGCAGCCCAACCGGGTCGGTAACTGAAGCTTTCTTT
TRBV6-5,TRBJ2-7,.,.,CASSLPQGIEQYF,TGTGCCAGCAGTCTTCCACAGGGCATCGAGCAGTACTTC
TRBV5-1,TRBJ2-5,TRBD2,.,CASSRSGAQETQYF,TGCGCCAGCAGCCGGAGCGGGGCCCAAGAGACCCAGTACTTC
TRBV7-2,TRBJ2-7,TRBD2,.,CASSIVAGGPYEQYF,TGTGCCAGCAGTATAGTTGCGGGAGGCCCCTACGAGCAGTACTTC
TRBV4-2,TRBJ2-1,TRBD1,.,CASSQRDRQSYNEQFF,TGTGCCAGCAGCCAACGGGACAGGCAATCCTACAATGAGCAGTTCTTC
TRBV25-1,TRBJ2-6,.,.,CASSSHDGQSRANVLTF,TGTGCCAGCAGTAGCCACGATGGACAAAGTCGGGCCAACGTCCTGACTTTC
TRBV7-2,TRBJ2-3,.,.,CASSYNPPPDTQYF,TGTGCCAGCAGCTACAACCCCCCGCCAGATACGCAGTATTTT
TRBV5-1,TRBJ2-7,TRBD2,.,CASSDRLANSYEQYF,TGCGCCAGCAGCGACCGACTAGCCAACTCCTACGAGCAGTACTTC
TRBV28,TRBJ1-1,.,.,CAALLSGIPSNTEAFF,TGTGCCGCTCTGCTCTCTGGGATTCCGTCGAACACTGAAGCTTTCTTT
TRBV9,TRBJ2-5,TRBD2,.,CASSVRGGTPAETQYF,TGTGCCAGCAGCGTCCGGGGGGGGACTCCCGCGGAGACCCAGTACTTC
TRBV5-1,TRBJ2-2,.,.,CASSLGGPGELFF,TGCGCCAGCAGCTTGGGGGGACCCGGGGAGCTGTTTTTT
TRBV5-4,TRBJ2-7,TRBD1,.,CATGRQGPYEQYF,TGTGCCACCGGTCGACAGGGGCCTTACGAGCAGTACTTC
TRBV30,TRBJ2-1,TRBD2,once,CAWSPRSGRGNEQFF,TGTGCCTGGAGCCCTAGGAGCGGGAGAGGCAATGAGCAGTTCTTC
TRBV7-8,TRBJ2-3,.,.,CASSLVAGNTDTQYF,TGTGCCAGCAGCTTAGTCGCAGGGAACACAGATACGCAGTATTTT
TRBV5-1,TRBJ2-7,TRBD2,.,CASSLAVAGAGEQYF,TGCGCCAGCAGCTTGGCCGTAGCGGGAGCGGGGGAGCAGTACTTC
TRBV11-2,TRBJ2-5,TRBD1,.,CASSSPGTGTETQYF,TGTGCCAGCAGCTCCCCTGGGACAGGGACGGAGACCCAGTACTTC
TRBV10-1,TRBJ2-2,.,once,CASSESITRAGELFF,TGCGCCAGCAGTGAGTCGATCACGAGGGCCGGGGAGCTGTTTTTT
TRBV5-1,TRBJ2-3,.,.,CASSTTTGTDTQYF,TGCGCCAGCAGCACGACGACCGGCACAGATACGCAGTATTTT
TRBV30,TRBJ2-2,.,.,CAWSAGTENTGELFF,TGTGCCTGGAGCGCTGGGACCGAGAACACCGGGGAGCTGTTTTTT